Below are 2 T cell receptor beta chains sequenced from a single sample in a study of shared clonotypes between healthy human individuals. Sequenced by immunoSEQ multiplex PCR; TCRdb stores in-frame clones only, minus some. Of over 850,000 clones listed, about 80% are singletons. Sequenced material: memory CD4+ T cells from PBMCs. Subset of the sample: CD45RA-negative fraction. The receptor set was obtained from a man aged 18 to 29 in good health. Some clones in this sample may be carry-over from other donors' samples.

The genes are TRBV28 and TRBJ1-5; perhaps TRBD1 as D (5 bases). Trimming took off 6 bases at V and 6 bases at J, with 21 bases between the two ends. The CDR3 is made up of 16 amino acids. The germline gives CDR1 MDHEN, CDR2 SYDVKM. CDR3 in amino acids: CASRPRGWGRGQPQHF. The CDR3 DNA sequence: TGTGCCAGCAGACCGAGGGGCTGGGGACGTGGTCAGCCCCAGCATTTT.

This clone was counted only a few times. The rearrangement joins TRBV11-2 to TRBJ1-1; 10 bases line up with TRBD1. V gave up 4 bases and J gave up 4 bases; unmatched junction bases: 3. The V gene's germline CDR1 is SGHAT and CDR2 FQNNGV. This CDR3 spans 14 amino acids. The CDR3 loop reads CASSSDRGRTEAFF. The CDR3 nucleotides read TGTGCCAGCAGCTCAGACAGGGGGCGCACTGAAGCTTTCTTT.